The next 18 T cell receptor beta chains were all read from a single sample in a study of regulatory T cells in long-lasting Graves disease. Time point reported: persistent/refractory GD, antithyroid drugs over 5 years with positive TRAb. PBMC-derived RNA was used for the TCR library. In building TCR beta libraries, iRepertoire HTBI primers were used together with Arm-PCR of CDR3 regions. TCRdb reprocessed the multiplex PCR reads with MiXCR, giving one entry per CDR3 protein. The table has approximately 500,000 distinct CDR3 sequences, 20% to 25% seen once. The starting material was peripheral blood mononuclear cells (PBMCs), obtained when the disease was refractory, from a patient treated with antithyroid drugs. The receptors come from a female donor with Graves disease.

The V call is TRBV28, the J call TRBJ2-1; D gene unclear. V was shortened by 5 bases and J by 0 bases, with 14 bases between the two germline ends. Germline CDR1 reads MDHEN; CDR2 reads SYDVKM. The CDR3 extends over 16 amino acids. The CDR3 is CASSPPLASSYNEQFF. DNA of the CDR3: TGTGCCAGCAGTCCTCCTTTAGCTAGCTCCTACAATGAGCAGTTCTTC.

V and J are TRBV5-6 and TRBJ2-6; D unresolved. Germline V lookup: CDR1 SGHDT, CDR2 YYEEEE. The CDR3 has 16 residues. The germline V and J ends were trimmed by 0 bases and 0 bases, with 7 bases remaining between them. The CDR3 nucleotides read TGTGCCAGCAGCTTGGGGTCAACCTCTGGGGCCAACGTCCTGACTTTC. Encoded protein: CASSLGSTSGANVLTF.

This clonotype was picked up many times. The chain links TRBV20-1 to TRBJ2-7; 11 bases map to TRBD1. Looked up from germline, CDR1 is DFQATT and CDR2 is SNEGSKA (reference sequence). Unmatched junction bases numbered 6, after V lost 6 bases and J lost 2 bases. The CDR3 runs to 14 residues. In DNA form, the CDR3 reads TGCAGTGCGGGAGGACAGGGGGCGACCTACGAGCAGTACTTC. Translated, it gives CSAGGQGATYEQYF.

This clonotype has at least ten counts. The V call is TRBV3-1, the J call TRBJ1-2; a possible D gene is TRBD1 (5 bases). The CDR3 totals 13 residues. In germline, CDR1 is LGHDT, CDR2 YNNKEL (reference sequence). With 1 base removed from V and 8 bases from J, the gap between germline ends came to 11 bases. CDR3 in DNA: TGTGCCAGCAGCCAAGGGGGTAGGGGCGGCTACACCTTC. This sequence encodes CASSQGGRGGYTF.

The J gene is TRBJ2-2, the V gene TRBV24-1, with 7 bases fitting TRBD1. The germline V gene encodes CDR1 KGHDR and CDR2 SFDVKD. The CDR3 runs to 14 residues. V was clipped by 4 bases and J by 6 bases; unmatched bases: 4. CDR3 in DNA: TGTGCCACCAGTGACCCGACAGGGCCCGGGGAGCTGTTTTTT. Amino acid sequence: CATSDPTGPGELFF.

Only one count was recorded for this clonotype. The chain joins TRBV7-9 to TRBJ2-3, with D possibly matching TRBD1 (6 bases). Germline CDR1 SEHNR, CDR2 FQNEAQ (reference sequence). CDR3 length equals 14 residues. V lost 5 bases, J lost 6 bases, and 15 bases lay in between. CDR3 nucleotides: TGTGCCAGCAGCGAAGGACAGCAGAAGGATACGCAGTATTTT. It translates to CASSEGQQKDTQYF.

This clonotype was counted ten times or more. This chain uses TRBV28 with TRBJ1-2, with 8 positions matching TRBD1. CDR1 is MDHEN, CDR2 SYDVKM, per germline. This CDR3 comprises 14 residues. V trimming: 6 bases; J trimming: 8 bases; junction bases outside the gene matches: 11. The CDR3 DNA reads as TGTGCCAGCAGACAGACAGGGGAGTTGGAAGGCTACACCTTC. This translates into CASRQTGELEGYTF.

The table lists this clonotype with many counts. V is TRBV20-1 and J is TRBJ1-2, with TRBD1 as a possible D gene (6 bases). Germline-derived CDR1 and CDR2 are DFQATT and SNEGSKA (reference sequence). This CDR3 region has 14 residues. The V end lost 5 bases, the J end lost 3 bases, and 16 bases lay between the germline ends. CDR3 nucleotide sequence: TGCAGTGCTCCCTCACAGGGCAGGGACTATGGCTACACCTTC. Amino acids: CSAPSQGRDYGYTF.

This clonotype was recorded many times. The chain carries TRBV29-1 and TRBJ1-2; D possibly corresponds to TRBD1 (6 bases). Germline V gene lookup returns CDR1 SQVTM and CDR2 ANQGSEA. Trimming left V 6 bases short and J 3 bases short, with 14 bases between. The CDR3 totals 13 residues. CDR3 protein: CSVEGGPDYGYTF. The CDR3, as DNA: TGCAGCGTCGAGGGGGGCCCTGACTATGGCTACACCTTC. Using reference TRBV29-1 and TRBJ1-2 for the parts outside the CDR3, the full variable domain is SAVISQKPSRDICQRGTSLTIQCQVDSQVTMMFWYRQQPGQSLTLIATANQGSEATYESGFVIDKFPISRPNLTFSTLTVSNMSPEDSSIYLCSVEGGPDYGYTFGSGTRLTVV.

The J gene is TRBJ2-7, the V gene TRBV6-1; no reliable D call. The germline gives CDR1 MNHNS, CDR2 SASEGT. The CDR3 loop spans 13 amino acids. With 5 bases removed from V and 2 bases from J, the gap between germline ends came to 10 bases. CDR3 region: CASSPPWPYEQYF. The CDR3 nucleotides are TGTGCCAGCAGTCCCCCCTGGCCCTACGAGCAGTACTTC.

This clonotype was counted a single time. The final CDR3 position lacks the conserved phenylalanine or tryptophan, pointing to a likely read error. The J gene is TRBJ2-7, the V gene TRBV7-2; 10 bases map to TRBD1. This CDR3 comprises 15 residues. The V gene's germline CDR1 is SGHTA and CDR2 FQGNSA. V shed 1 base and J 4 bases; nucleotides not matched to a gene: 4. The CDR3 region has the DNA TGTGCCAGCAGCTTAGGGGGGACAGGGGTGTACGAGCAGTACCTC. Its protein product is CASSLGGTGVYEQYL.

The chain employs TRBV5-1 and TRBJ1-1, with no clear D. CDR3 length: 15 residues. V was trimmed by 1 base and J by 1 base, leaving 11 bases between them. From germline, CDR1 is SGHRS and CDR2 YFSETQ. CDR3 sequence reads: CASSLSKNPNTEAFF. The CDR3 nucleotides read TGCGCCAGCAGCTTGAGTAAGAATCCGAACACTGAAGCTTTCTTT.

This clonotype was detected ten times or more. The chain carries TRBV11-1 and TRBJ1-1, with TRBD1 as a possible D gene (6 bases). Germline V CDR1 and CDR2: SGHAT, FQDESV (reference sequence). This CDR3 has 14 residues. The V end was cut by 7 bases, the J end by 4 bases, with 16 bases between. CDR3 nucleotide sequence: TGTGCCAGCACCCCGGCGGGGGCGGGCACTGAAGCTTTCTTT. Amino acids: CASTPAGAGTEAFF. The full variable domain, its missing parts supplied by reference TRBV11-1 and TRBJ1-1, is EAEVAQSPRYKITEKSQAVAFWCDPISGHATLYWYRQILGQGPELLVQFQDESVVDDSQLPKDRFSAERLKGVDSTLKIQPAELGDSAMYLCASTPAGAGTEAFFGQGTRLTVV.

This clonotype showed up many times. V usage is TRBV9 and J usage is TRBJ2-2; 14 bases fit TRBD2. Unmatched junction bases numbered 13, after V lost 4 bases and J lost 2 bases. Germline CDR1 is SGDLS and CDR2 is YYNGEE. The CDR3 extends over 20 amino acids. CDR3 DNA sequence: TGTGCCAGCAGCCCCTCCCTTGGACTAGCGGGGGGCCAAAACACCGGGGAGCTGTTTTTT. This gives the protein CASSPSLGLAGGQNTGELFF.

In this sample, this clonotype turned up many times. The rearrangement joins TRBV2 to TRBJ2-5; D remains ambiguous. The last part of the DNA fits TRBJ2-4 better; the J call may be wrong. This CDR3 is 13 amino acids long. Germline CDR1 reads SNHLY; CDR2 reads FYNNEI. The CDR3 loop reads CASSETLENIQYF. CDR3 nucleotides: TGTGCCAGCAGTGAAACTCTAGAGAACATTCAGTACTTC.

This clonotype was observed at least ten times. This chain joins TRBV28 and TRBJ2-5; possibly TRBD2 for D (6 bases). This CDR3 comprises 14 residues. V gave up 3 bases and J gave up 5 bases, with 13 bases separating them. In germline, CDR1 is MDHEN, CDR2 SYDVKM. The CDR3 is CASSFAGMRETQYF. The CDR3 bases are TGTGCCAGCAGTTTTGCGGGGATGCGGGAGACCCAGTACTTC.

This clonotype was detected a few times. The CDR3 bases are TGTGCCAGCAGCTTACAACGGTCCTACGAGCAGTACTTC. This encodes CASSLQRSYEQYF. The chain employs TRBV7-2 and TRBJ2-7; D is unclear. V lost 2 bases and J 1 base, leaving 6 bases between the germline ends. The length of the CDR3 is 13 residues. Germline V gene sequence: CDR1 SGHTA, CDR2 FQGNSA. Complete variable domain (other parts from reference TRBV7-2 and TRBJ2-7): GAGVSQSPSNKVTEKGKDVELRCDPISGHTALYWYRQSLGQGLEFLIYFQGNSAPDKSGLPSDRFSAERTGGSVSTLTIQRTQQEDSAVYLCASSLQRSYEQYFGPGTRLTVT.

As concerns this clonotype: The junction and the germline gene differ at one end; a read error may be behind it. The V and J genes are TRBV12-3 or TRBV12-4 and TRBJ2-3; 9 positions match TRBD1. The CDR3 has 16 amino acids. CDR3 residues: CASSSPTGGSTDAQYF. Here the CDR3 DNA reads TGTGCCAGCAGTTCCCCGACAGGGGGTAGCACAGATGCGCAGTATTTT.